A few counts support the clone carrying this TCR beta chain. Its antigen is not known. The data stem from a study of T cell repertoires in cytomegalovirus infection. Across the whole study: The study used recently identified HLA-C-restricted and well-studied HLA-B-restricted CMV epitopes. The public TCR beta signatures pointed to both CMV infection and matching HLA type.

TCRdb passed the reads through MiXCR, listing each CDR3 protein once. The repertoire has fewer than 200,000 distinct CDR3 sequences, about 22% of them found once; the top ten carry about 25%. Findings of the study overall: Dominating the ex vivo response were TCR beta clonotypes that were CMV-specific and HLA-C-restricted.

Per the germline V gene, CDR1 is SGHVS and CDR2 is FQNEAQ. The CDR3 totals 12 residues. V lost 2 bases to trimming and J lost 12 bases, with 11 bases between them. The sample consisted of CD8+ T cells from cultured PBMCs, taken from culture after CMV antigen stimulation. This chain joins TRBV7-8 and TRBJ2-1; no reliable D call. This TCR was sampled from a human donor in good health (CMV status not recorded). Some clones in this sample may be carry-over from other donors' samples. The CDR3 reads CASSLSSSGQFF. CDR3 nucleotide sequence: TGTGCCAGCAGCTTATCTTCCTCAGGGCAGTTCTTC.